Here is one TCR beta chain with its context. Its cognate antigen is unknown. The sample comes from a study of cytomegalovirus exposure and HLA in healthy donors. General study points: In a later analysis, V- and J-gene trimming of beta chains associated with a DCLRE1C missense variant, replicated independently. Analysis was performed later, and it showed HLA-associated TCR beta chains to be more clonally expanded than equally common others. A later analysis revealed that TCR association rates differed between HLA loci, peaking at DRB1 and bottoming out at HLA-C.

This CDR3 has 14 amino acids. Trimming removed 6 bases from V and 1 base from J, with 9 bases in between. Germline V gene sequence: CDR1 SGHDN, CDR2 FVKESK. The PCR made use of 60 Vbeta and 13 Jbeta primers. The method was immunoSEQ multiplex PCR; TCRdb's version includes in-frame clones alone and lacks a portion of them. In all, the sample yields tens of thousands of clones. The sequencing sample was made of PBMCs. This TCR derives from a female donor in good health and CMV-seropositive. This chain links TRBV14 with TRBJ2-2, with D perhaps matching TRBD1 (5 bases). The chain's CDR3 is CASRQQENTGELFF. The CDR3 DNA follows: TGTGCCAGCAGACAACAGGAGAACACCGGGGAGCTGTTTTTT.